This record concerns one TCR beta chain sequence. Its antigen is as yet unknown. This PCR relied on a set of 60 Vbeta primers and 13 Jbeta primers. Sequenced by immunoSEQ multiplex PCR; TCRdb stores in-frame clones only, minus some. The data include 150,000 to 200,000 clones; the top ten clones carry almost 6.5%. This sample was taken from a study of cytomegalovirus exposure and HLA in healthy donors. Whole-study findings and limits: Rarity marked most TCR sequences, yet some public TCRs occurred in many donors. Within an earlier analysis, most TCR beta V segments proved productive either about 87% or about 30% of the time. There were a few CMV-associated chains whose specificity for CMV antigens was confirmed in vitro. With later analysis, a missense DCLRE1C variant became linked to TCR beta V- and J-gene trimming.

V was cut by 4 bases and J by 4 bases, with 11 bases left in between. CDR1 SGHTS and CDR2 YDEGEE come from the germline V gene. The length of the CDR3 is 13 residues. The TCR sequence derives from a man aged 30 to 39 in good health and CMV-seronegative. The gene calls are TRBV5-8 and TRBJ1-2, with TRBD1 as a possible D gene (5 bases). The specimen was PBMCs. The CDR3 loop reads CASSLDSLYGYTF. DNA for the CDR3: TGTGCCAGCAGCCTTGACAGCCTCTATGGCTACACCTTC.